This is a list of T cell receptor beta chains from one sample in a study of early T cells in non-severe SARS-CoV-2 infection. Each CDR3 protein is one row after TCRdb ran MiXCR on the 5' RACE reads. The sample holds approximately 120,000 distinct CDR3 sequences, 14% to 15% seen once. Sequences were obtained from whole blood. These receptors came from an adult who was a healthcare worker with PCR-confirmed SARS-CoV-2 infection or an uninfected control (not recorded which). Each CDR3 is given with its conserved first and last residue. The order of the fields is CDR3 protein, CDR3 DNA, J gene, D gene, V gene, clone size. The D gene is left open where the match is weak. Clone size, where shown, is once, few, many, or a class for clones that have expanded.

CDR3 protein: CASRLGLAADTQYF
CDR3 DNA: TGTGCCAGCAGGTTAGGACTAGCGGCAGATACGCAGTATTTT
J gene: TRBJ2-3
D gene: TRBD2
V gene: TRBV5-4
clone size: .

CDR3 protein: CASSLVSGSSTDTQYF
CDR3 DNA: TGTGCCAGCAGCTTGGTTTCCGGGTCCAGCACAGATACGCAGTATTTT
J gene: TRBJ2-3
D gene: .
V gene: TRBV5-4
clone size: .

CDR3 protein: CASSRAPRETQYF
CDR3 DNA: TGTGCCAGCAGCCGGGCCCCGAGGGAGACCCAGTACTTC
J gene: TRBJ2-5
D gene: .
V gene: TRBV11-1
clone size: .

CDR3 protein: CSVRPGDEQFF
CDR3 DNA: TGCAGCGTTCGTCCGGGAGATGAGCAGTTCTTC
J gene: TRBJ2-1
D gene: .
V gene: TRBV29-1
clone size: few

CDR3 protein: CASNSGTASGNQPQHF
CDR3 DNA: TGTGCCAGCAACTCAGGGACAGCGTCCGGCAATCAGCCCCAGCATTTT
J gene: TRBJ1-5
D gene: TRBD1
V gene: TRBV2
clone size: .

CDR3 protein: CSASGSGTGGRFFEQYF
CDR3 DNA: TGCAGTGCTAGTGGCTCCGGGACAGGGGGTCGTTTTTTCGAGCAGTACTTC
J gene: TRBJ2-7
D gene: TRBD1
V gene: TRBV20-1
clone size: many

CDR3 protein: CATSWNSNQPQHF
CDR3 DNA: TGTGCCACCAGTTGGAATAGCAATCAGCCCCAGCATTTT
J gene: TRBJ1-5
D gene: .
V gene: TRBV24-1
clone size: .

CDR3 protein: CSALTGEETQYF
CDR3 DNA: TGCAGTGCGTTGACAGGGGAAGAGACCCAGTACTTC
J gene: TRBJ2-5
D gene: TRBD1
V gene: TRBV20-1
clone size: .

CDR3 protein: CSARGPGQGNTGELFF
CDR3 DNA: TGCAGTGCTAGAGGACCGGGACAGGGTAACACCGGGGAGCTGTTTTTT
J gene: TRBJ2-2
D gene: TRBD1
V gene: TRBV20-1
clone size: few

CDR3 protein: CASSLRQTTQETQYF
CDR3 DNA: TGTGCCAGCTCACTAAGGCAGACCACCCAAGAGACCCAGTACTTC
J gene: TRBJ2-5
D gene: .
V gene: TRBV18
clone size: few

CDR3 protein: CAISPGTRGTEAFF
CDR3 DNA: TGTGCCATCAGTCCGGGGACACGGGGGACTGAAGCTTTCTTT
J gene: TRBJ1-1
D gene: .
V gene: TRBV10-3
clone size: many

CDR3 protein: CASSRERTEAFF
CDR3 DNA: TGTGCCAGCAGCCGGGAGCGCACTGAAGCTTTCTTT
J gene: TRBJ1-1
D gene: .
V gene: TRBV13
clone size: few

CDR3 protein: CASSQEGQGSGANVLTF
CDR3 DNA: TGCGCCAGCAGCCAAGAAGGACAGGGAAGTGGGGCCAACGTCCTGACTTTC
J gene: TRBJ2-6
D gene: TRBD1
V gene: TRBV4-1
clone size: .

CDR3 protein: CASSEVDSNQPQHF
CDR3 DNA: TGTGCCAGCAGTGAAGTAGACAGTAATCAGCCCCAGCATTTT
J gene: TRBJ1-5
D gene: .
V gene: TRBV6-1
clone size: .

CDR3 protein: CASSTRTAAGNTIYF
CDR3 DNA: TGTGCCAGCAGCACTAGGACCGCCGCTGGAAACACCATATATTTT
J gene: TRBJ1-3
D gene: .
V gene: TRBV9
clone size: many

CDR3 protein: CASSQSPFPGQTPLVQYF
CDR3 DNA: TGCGCCAGCAGCCAAAGCCCCTTTCCGGGACAGACTCCGTTGGTGCAGTACTTC
J gene: TRBJ2-7
D gene: TRBD1
V gene: TRBV4-1
clone size: few

CDR3 protein: CASSLEARQNYDYTF
CDR3 DNA: TGTGCCAGCAGCTTAGAGGCGAGACAGAACTATGACTACACCTTC
J gene: TRBJ1-2
D gene: .
V gene: TRBV7-9
clone size: .

CDR3 protein: CASSQEFTRGYQPQHF
CDR3 DNA: TGCGCCAGCAGCCAAGAGTTCACCAGGGGGTACCAGCCCCAGCATTTT
J gene: TRBJ1-5
D gene: TRBD1
V gene: TRBV4-1
clone size: few

CDR3 protein: CASSSWEDTSTTDTQYF
CDR3 DNA: TGTGCCAGCAGCTCCTGGGAAGATACTTCGACCACAGATACGCAGTATTTT
J gene: TRBJ2-3
D gene: .
V gene: TRBV7-2
clone size: .

CDR3 protein: CASSLGVDVQYF
CDR3 DNA: TGTGCCAGCAGTTTAGGTGTAGATGTGCAGTATTTT
J gene: TRBJ2-3
D gene: .
V gene: TRBV28
clone size: few

CDR3 protein: CASSPGTYQETQYF
CDR3 DNA: TGCGCCAGCAGCCCCGGGACGTATCAAGAGACCCAGTACTTC
J gene: TRBJ2-5
D gene: .
V gene: TRBV4-1
clone size: .

CDR3 protein: CASSLSPLTEGQFF
CDR3 DNA: TGTGCCAGCAGCTTGTCTCCGTTGACCGAGGGGCAGTTCTTC
J gene: TRBJ2-1
D gene: .
V gene: TRBV5-5
clone size: .

CDR3 protein: CAWSGGTSGGTDTQYF
CDR3 DNA: TGTGCCTGGAGTGGAGGGACTAGCGGGGGCACAGATACGCAGTATTTT
J gene: TRBJ2-3
D gene: TRBD2
V gene: TRBV30
clone size: .

CDR3 protein: CAISEGRGNEKLFF
CDR3 DNA: TGTGCCATCAGTGAGGGTAGGGGTAATGAAAAACTGTTTTTT
J gene: TRBJ1-4
D gene: .
V gene: TRBV10-3
clone size: few

CDR3 protein: CSFSFGTGFGETQYF
CDR3 DNA: TGCAGCTTCTCCTTCGGGACAGGGTTTGGGGAGACCCAGTACTTC
J gene: TRBJ2-5
D gene: TRBD1
V gene: TRBV29-1
clone size: few

CDR3 protein: CASSSPDLTIQPQHF
CDR3 DNA: TGTGCCAGCAGCTCCCCGGACCTAACAATCCAGCCCCAGCATTTT
J gene: TRBJ1-5
D gene: .
V gene: TRBV11-2
clone size: few

CDR3 protein: CAISERQVAMGHGYTF
CDR3 DNA: TGTGCCATCAGTGAGCGGCAGGTAGCAATGGGACATGGCTACACCTTC
J gene: TRBJ1-2
D gene: .
V gene: TRBV10-3
clone size: few

CDR3 protein: CASSPGTARRSYTF
CDR3 DNA: TGTGCCAGCAGTCCCGGGACAGCTAGAAGGAGCTACACCTTC
J gene: TRBJ1-2
D gene: TRBD1
V gene: TRBV27
clone size: many

CDR3 protein: CASSEPSGGTKNIQYF
CDR3 DNA: TGTGCCAGCAGTGAGCCTAGCGGGGGGACCAAAAACATTCAGTACTTC
J gene: TRBJ2-4
D gene: TRBD2
V gene: TRBV2
clone size: few

CDR3 protein: CASRPTGGQGEQYF
CDR3 DNA: TGTGCCAGCCGGCCGACAGGGGGTCAAGGCGAGCAGTACTTC
J gene: TRBJ2-7
D gene: TRBD1
V gene: TRBV6-2/TRBV6-3
clone size: .

CDR3 protein: CASSLDRLNTEAFF
CDR3 DNA: TGCGCCAGCAGCCTGGACCGATTGAACACTGAAGCTTTCTTT
J gene: TRBJ1-1
D gene: .
V gene: TRBV5-1
clone size: many

CDR3 protein: CATGQATEAFF
CDR3 DNA: TGTGCCACCGGACAGGCCACTGAAGCTTTCTTT
J gene: TRBJ1-1
D gene: TRBD1
V gene: TRBV10-3
clone size: .

CDR3 protein: CASAPIGQGKPRSYNEQFF
CDR3 DNA: TGTGCCAGCGCTCCGATCGGACAGGGTAAACCCCGCTCCTACAATGAGCAGTTCTTC
J gene: TRBJ2-1
D gene: TRBD1
V gene: TRBV6-2/TRBV6-3
clone size: many

CDR3 protein: CASSPDRATYEQYF
CDR3 DNA: TGTGCCAGCAGCCCAGACAGGGCCACCTACGAGCAGTACTTC
J gene: TRBJ2-7
D gene: TRBD1
V gene: TRBV7-9
clone size: few

CDR3 protein: CASGTSYEQYF
CDR3 DNA: TGTGCCAGCGGGACCTCTTACGAGCAGTACTTC
J gene: TRBJ2-7
D gene: .
V gene: TRBV7-9
clone size: .

CDR3 protein: CASSPSGDTQYF
CDR3 DNA: TGTGCCAGCAGTCCATCAGGGGATACGCAGTATTTT
J gene: TRBJ2-3
D gene: .
V gene: TRBV6-2/TRBV6-3
clone size: many

CDR3 protein: CASSLVLNSYNEQFF
CDR3 DNA: TGCGCCAGCAGCTTGGTCTTAAACTCCTACAATGAGCAGTTCTTC
J gene: TRBJ2-1
D gene: .
V gene: TRBV5-1
clone size: .

CDR3 protein: CASRSGINEQFF
CDR3 DNA: TGTGCCAGCAGATCCGGTATCAATGAGCAGTTCTTC
J gene: TRBJ2-1
D gene: .
V gene: TRBV28
clone size: few

CDR3 protein: CSTLPRLQETQYF
CDR3 DNA: TGCAGCACCCTCCCCCGTTTACAAGAGACCCAGTACTTC
J gene: TRBJ2-5
D gene: .
V gene: TRBV29-1
clone size: few

CDR3 protein: CASSQDGGRRGAQYF
CDR3 DNA: TGCGCCAGCAGCCAAGATGGGGGACGGCGGGGGGCGCAGTATTTT
J gene: TRBJ2-3
D gene: TRBD2
V gene: TRBV4-1
clone size: few

CDR3 protein: CASSQERGKAFF
CDR3 DNA: TGTGCCAGCAGCCAAGAAAGGGGGAAAGCTTTCTTT
J gene: TRBJ1-1
D gene: .
V gene: TRBV3-1
clone size: many

CDR3 protein: CASSLGTGSYVIEQYF
CDR3 DNA: TGCGCCAGCAGCTTGGGAACGGGCAGCTACGTAATCGAGCAGTACTTC
J gene: TRBJ2-7
D gene: .
V gene: TRBV5-1
clone size: .